This TCR beta chain was obtained from a study of glioma-infiltrating T cells. Study in general: WHO grade II oligodendrogliomas or astrocytomas, plus non-recurrent WHO grade IV glioblastomas, were sampled.

This clonotype was recorded many times. Antigen unknown. Study findings and constraints: A blood CDR3 motif signature was depleted in highly divergent patients. Tissue-blood divergence was below expectation in non-neoplastic patients, above in gliomas.

The CDR3 length is 14 residues. Trimming left V 6 bases short and J 1 base short, with 12 bases between. Amplification of TCR alpha and beta CDR3 regions from RNA used iRepertoire nested multiplex PCR. TCRdb independently ran MiXCR on the multiplex PCR reads; one entry per CDR3 protein. The top ten hold around 12% of the sample, which has a few hundred thousand distinct CDR3 sequences, around 45% seen once. The receptor was isolated from a human donor with low-grade glioma or glioblastoma, undergoing nonglioma brain surgery, or in good health (not recorded which). The V gene is TRBV12-3 or TRBV12-4, the J gene TRBJ2-5, with unresolved D. Input material: glioma tissue, nonneoplastic brain tissue, or PBMCs (not recorded which). CDR3 coding DNA: TGTGCCAGCAGCCCCATGGGGTTCCAAGAGACCCAGTACTTC. It encodes CASSPMGFQETQYF.